The next 22 T cell receptor beta chains were all read from a single sample in a study of blood T cell repertoires in COVID-19. Some clones are missing from TCRdb's copy, which holds only in-frame ones; the method was immunoSEQ multiplex PCR. There are approximately 88,000 clones in the sample; about four fifths occur only once, and 6.3% lies in the top ten. Sequenced: peripheral blood. The receptors come from a man aged 65-85 years with COVID-19, enrolled during active disease.

V is TRBV6-5 and J is TRBJ2-5, with D tentatively TRBD1 (6 bases). CDR1 and CDR2 from the germline V gene are MNHEY and SVGAGI. This CDR3 has 15 amino acids. CDR3 nucleotides: TGTGCGGCCAGGGGCTGGGACACGTCCCAAGAGACCCAGTACTTC. Its translation: CAARGWDTSQETQYF.

This clone was observed a few times. The rearrangement uses TRBV7-9 and TRBJ1-3; D possibly corresponds to TRBD1 (5 bases). Trimming cost V 1 base and J 0 bases, with 19 bases left between them. In germline, CDR1 is SEHNR, CDR2 FQNEAQ (reference sequence). The CDR3 has 19 residues. The chain's CDR3 is CASSLELGWRGSSGNTIYF. In DNA form, the CDR3 reads TGTGCCAGCAGCTTAGAACTGGGTTGGAGGGGAAGCTCTGGAAACACCATATATTTT.

This rearrangement joins TRBV5-1 to TRBJ2-2; D unresolved. This CDR3 is 13 amino acids long. Germline values: CDR1 SGHRS, CDR2 YFSETQ. Between the trimmed V and J ends, which lost 5 bases and 5 bases, there was a span of 10 bases. The CDR3 bases are TGCGCCAGCAGTCGGAGTACAACCGGGGAGCTGTTTTTT. Its protein product is CASSRSTTGELFF.

The chain joins TRBV6-5 to TRBJ1-1, with a weak D call TRBD1 (6 bases). The length of the CDR3 is 15 residues. Germline V gene data show CDR1 as MNHEY and CDR2 as SVGAGI. V shed 5 bases and J shed 2 bases, with 15 bases lying between them. The CDR3 sequence is CASSPRTGTNTEAFF. The DNA of the CDR3 is TGTGCCAGCAGTCCCAGAACAGGGACAAACACTGAAGCTTTCTTT.

This clone came up a few times. The chain employs TRBV19 and TRBJ2-7; 7 bases map to TRBD1. Germline V gene sequence: CDR1 LNHDA, CDR2 SQIVND (reference sequence). The CDR3 has 13 residues. V was pared by 3 bases and J by 2 bases, with 1 base of the junction left unmatched. The CDR3 DNA is TGTGCCAGTAGTATCACAGGGGCCTACGAGCAGTACTTC. Amino acid sequence: CASSITGAYEQYF.

The V gene is TRBV3-1 (or the pseudogene TRBV3-2), the J gene TRBJ2-1, with 9 positions matching TRBD2. The CDR3 is 15 residues long. V trimming: 1 base; J trimming: 4 bases; junction bases outside the gene matches: 2. The germline V gene has CDR1 LGHDT and CDR2 YNNKEL (reference sequence). As DNA, the CDR3 is TGTGCCAGCAGCCAAGCGCGGGGGGGTTACAATGAGCAGTTCTTC. This codes for CASSQARGGYNEQFF.

Concerning this clone itself: One end of the junction varies from germline; a read error may be responsible. The chain links TRBV24-1 to TRBJ1-6, with a weak D call TRBD1 (6 bases). The CDR3 spans 12 residues. CDR1 and CDR2 from the germline V gene are KGHDR and SFDVKD. CDR3 coding DNA: TGTGCCGCCAGTACAGGGACCTCGCCCCTCCACTTT. As protein: CAASTGTSPLHF.

In its sample, this clone was seen a few times. CDR3 sequence (DNA): TGTGCCAGCAGCTTAGATGTGGGAGCATCCTACACAGATACGCAGTATTTT. Its translation is CASSLDVGASYTDTQYF. The chain recombines TRBV7-9 with TRBJ2-3; TRBD2 is a possible D gene (5 bases). CDR3 length: 17 amino acids. In germline, CDR1 is SEHNR, CDR2 FQNEAQ (reference sequence). The V end was cut by 1 base, the J end by 2 bases, with 16 bases between.

The chain combines TRBV6-2 or TRBV6-3 with TRBJ1-1, with a tentative D call TRBD1 (5 bases). The CDR3 is made up of 11 amino acids. Trimming stripped 2 bases from V and 9 bases from J, with 7 bases between. The germline gives CDR1 MNHEY, CDR2 SVGEGT. Here the CDR3 reads CASSYRGQAFF. CDR3 nucleotides: TGTGCCAGCAGTTACAGGGGCCAAGCTTTCTTT.

The rearrangement joins TRBV7-6 to TRBJ2-1; a possible D gene is TRBD1 (6 bases). The CDR3 totals 13 residues. Germline V gene lookup returns CDR1 SGHVS and CDR2 FNYEAQ. Trimming shortened V by 4 bases and J by 4 bases, and 8 bases separated the two germline ends. The CDR3 reads CASSSDRYNEQFF. DNA of the CDR3: TGTGCCAGCAGCTCGGACAGATACAATGAGCAGTTCTTC.

The chain is built from TRBV28 and TRBJ2-1; tentatively, D is TRBD2 (5 bases). This CDR3 has 15 amino acids. In germline, CDR1 is MDHEN, CDR2 SYDVKM. The V end lost 3 bases, the J end lost 2 bases, and 11 bases lay between the germline ends. The CDR3 coding sequence is TGTGCCAGCAGTTTTCCGGGATTCCCCTACAATGAGCAGTTCTTC. Its translation: CASSFPGFPYNEQFF.

The CDR3 region has the DNA TGTGCCAGCAGCAAGTCAAGTCGGGATTACTATAATTCACCCCTCCACTTT. Translation: CASSKSSRDYYNSPLHF. The chain has TRBV21-1 and TRBJ1-6. TRBV21-1 is given as a pseudogene. The CDR3 sequence is 17 residues long.

This clone is a singleton in its sample. The rearrangement uses TRBV11-2 and TRBJ1-1; D unresolved. V was pared by 1 base and J by 5 bases, with 11 bases between. Germline CDR1 and CDR2: SGHAT and FQNNGV. The CDR3 runs 14 residues. The CDR3 here is CASSLGAGRTEAFF. CDR3 nucleotides: TGTGCCAGCAGCTTAGGCGCAGGAAGAACTGAAGCTTTCTTT.

The chain is built from TRBV3-1 (or the pseudogene TRBV3-2) and TRBJ1-4, with D perhaps matching TRBD1 (6 bases). Germline assignment: CDR1 LGHDT and CDR2 YNNKEL (reference sequence). With 3 bases removed from V and 4 bases from J, the gap between germline ends came to 9 bases. This CDR3 has 14 amino acids. CDR3 DNA sequence: TGTGCCAGCAGCCAGGGACATATTAATGAAAAACTGTTTTTT. This codes for CASSQGHINEKLFF.

The rearrangement uses TRBV9 and TRBJ1-2, with D possibly matching TRBD1 (6 bases). This CDR3 comprises 14 residues. Germline V gene data show CDR1 as SGDLS and CDR2 as YYNGEE. V dropped 1 base and J dropped 7 bases, with 14 bases sitting between them. The CDR3: CASSVQGGRSGYTF. CDR3 DNA sequence: TGTGCCAGCAGCGTACAAGGGGGTCGGAGTGGCTACACCTTC.

A few counts support this clone. V usage is TRBV7-2 and J usage is TRBJ2-7; 8 nucleotides line up with TRBD2. Unmatched junction bases numbered 6, after V lost 2 bases and J lost 3 bases. Germline V lookup: CDR1 SGHTA, CDR2 FQGNSA. This CDR3 comprises 15 residues. The CDR3 reads CASSLTGLAYYEQYF. The CDR3 DNA sequence: TGTGCCAGCAGCTTAACCGGACTAGCTTACTACGAGCAGTACTTC.

This chain connects TRBV28 to TRBJ2-2; TRBD2 agrees at 14 bases. The length of the CDR3 is 17 residues. Germline loops: CDR1 MDHEN, CDR2 SYDVKM. J was trimmed by 6 bases and V by 5 bases; bases with no gene match: 8. As DNA, the CDR3 is TGTGCCAGCAGTAAACTTGGGACTAGCGGGAGCGCCGGGGAGCTGTTTTTT. This translates into CASSKLGTSGSAGELFF.

The gene calls are TRBV30 and TRBJ2-7; no clear D gene. The CDR3 totals 14 residues. Germline V CDR1 and CDR2: GTSNPN, SVGIG (reference sequence). Trimming left V 3 bases short and J 5 bases short, with 17 bases between. The CDR3 protein is CAWSARPRVDEQYF. For the CDR3, the DNA is TGTGCCTGGAGCGCAAGACCCCGGGTGGACGAGCAGTACTTC.

The chain has TRBV5-6 and TRBJ2-3; D not resolved. The CDR3 covers 14 residues. Germline assignment: CDR1 SGHDT and CDR2 YYEEEE. The V end was cut by 4 bases, the J end by 0 bases, with 9 bases between. CDR3 DNA sequence: TGTGCCAGCAGCCCAGTATCTAGCACAGATACGCAGTATTTT. Translation: CASSPVSSTDTQYF.

This chain connects TRBV7-6 to TRBJ2-3; tentative D call: TRBD1 (6 bases). The CDR3 extends over 15 amino acids. The germline CDR1 and CDR2 sequences are SGHVS and FNYEAQ. V gave up 5 bases and J gave up 0 bases, with 12 bases separating them. This CDR3 is CASSPGTTSTDTQYF. The DNA of the CDR3 is TGTGCCAGCAGCCCAGGGACAACTAGCACAGATACGCAGTATTTT.

DNA for the CDR3: TGTGCCAGCAGCCCGAATGGACCCAGGGGGAGTGGAAACACCATATATTTT. It is translated as CASSPNGPRGSGNTIYF. This chain joins TRBV7-2 and TRBJ1-3, with TRBD1 matching 7 bases. V gave up 5 bases and J gave up 3 bases; unmatched junction bases: 13. Germline lookup yields CDR1 SGHTA and CDR2 FQGNSA. The CDR3 extends over 17 amino acids.

The V call is TRBV19, the J call TRBJ1-1; D is uncertain. This CDR3 spans 11 amino acids. The V end was cut by 4 bases, the J end by 8 bases, with 8 bases between. Germline lookup yields CDR1 LNHDA and CDR2 SQIVND (reference sequence). CDR3 nucleotide sequence: TGTGCCAGTAGTAGAGATTCAGAAGCTTTCTTT. Translating it yields CASSRDSEAFF.